The rows below give T cell receptor beta chains drawn from one sample of a study of blood T cell repertoires in COVID-19. Only in-frame clones appear in the TCRdb table, and some are missing; sequencing was by immunoSEQ multiplex PCR. The data contain approximately 200,000 clones, about 86% of them singletons. Sequenced material: PBMCs or T cells enriched from blood (not recorded which). These receptors were obtained from a woman aged 30 to 39 who had been exposed to COVID-19. Both conserved end residues are part of each CDR3. Fields, in order: clone size, D gene, J gene, CDR3 length, V gene, CDR3 DNA, CDR3 protein. A D gene is named only where the DNA matches it firmly. Only part of the rows carry a size: once, few, many, or a class if the clone is expanded.

abundance: few
d_gene: TRBD1
j_gene: TRBJ2-1
len: 15
v_gene: TRBV11-2
CDR3nt: TGTGCCAGCAGCCATCGCTCGGGACAGGACAATGAGCAGTTCTTC
CDR3aa: CASSHRSGQDNEQFF

abundance: NA
d_gene: TRBD2
j_gene: TRBJ2-3
len: 16
v_gene: TRBV12-5
CDR3nt: TGTGCTAGTGGTTTGGGGGAGGGCGGATTCACAGATACGCAGTATTTT
CDR3aa: CASGLGEGGFTDTQYF

abundance: NA
d_gene: NA
j_gene: TRBJ1-2
len: 13
v_gene: TRBV14
CDR3nt: TGTGCCAGCAGCCAAGACCCCTCGGCAGGTGCCTACTTC
CDR3aa: CASSQDPSAGAYF

abundance: NA
d_gene: TRBD1
j_gene: TRBJ2-2
len: 15
v_gene: TRBV3-1/TRBV3-2
CDR3nt: TGTGCCAGCAGTGTCGGGACAGGGGAAACCGGGGAGCTGTTTTTT
CDR3aa: CASSVGTGETGELFF

abundance: NA
d_gene: TRBD2
j_gene: TRBJ2-1
len: 15
v_gene: TRBV15
CDR3nt: TGTGCCACGGGGGTTGAGCGGGGGGCTTACAATGAGCAGTTCTTC
CDR3aa: CATGVERGAYNEQFF

abundance: NA
d_gene: NA
j_gene: TRBJ1-6
len: 15
v_gene: TRBV15
CDR3nt: TGTGCCATCCGCCCGGACAGATCCCTTAATTCACCCCTCCACTTT
CDR3aa: CAIRPDRSLNSPLHF

abundance: few
d_gene: NA
j_gene: TRBJ2-7
len: 14
v_gene: TRBV7-9
CDR3nt: TGTGCCAGCAGCCGACTCGACAGCTCCTACGAGCAGTACTTC
CDR3aa: CASSRLDSSYEQYF

abundance: NA
d_gene: TRBD2
j_gene: TRBJ2-1
len: 14
v_gene: TRBV18
CDR3nt: TGTGCCAGCTCACCGACTAGCGGAACCAATGAGCAGTTCTTC
CDR3aa: CASSPTSGTNEQFF

abundance: once
d_gene: TRBD1
j_gene: TRBJ2-7
len: 13
v_gene: TRBV6-5
CDR3nt: TGTGCCAGCAGCCGGGACAGGGGGTACGAGCAGTACTTC
CDR3aa: CASSRDRGYEQYF

abundance: NA
d_gene: TRBD1
j_gene: TRBJ1-2
len: 14
v_gene: TRBV24-1
CDR3nt: TGTGCCACCAGTGACCGGACAGGGAACTATGGCTACACCTTC
CDR3aa: CATSDRTGNYGYTF

abundance: NA
d_gene: NA
j_gene: TRBJ2-2
len: 15
v_gene: TRBV4-1
CDR3nt: TGCGCCAGCAGCCAAGATTTCGGGGTTGGAGGGGAGCTGTTTTTT
CDR3aa: CASSQDFGVGGELFF

abundance: few
d_gene: TRBD2
j_gene: TRBJ2-3
len: 19
v_gene: TRBV11-3
CDR3nt: TGTGCCAGCAGCTTGGGACCGACTAGCGGGGGGGCATACACAGATACGCAGTATTTT
CDR3aa: CASSLGPTSGGAYTDTQYF

abundance: NA
d_gene: TRBD1
j_gene: TRBJ1-1
len: 13
v_gene: TRBV7-3
CDR3nt: TGTGCCAGCAGCGACTCACAGGGGATCGGAGCTTTCTTT
CDR3aa: CASSDSQGIGAFF

abundance: NA
d_gene: NA
j_gene: TRBJ1-2
len: 13
v_gene: TRBV19
CDR3nt: TGTGCCAGTAGCCTTTTTAGCTACTATGGCTACACCTTC
CDR3aa: CASSLFSYYGYTF

abundance: NA
d_gene: NA
j_gene: TRBJ2-3
len: 15
v_gene: TRBV9
CDR3nt: TGTGCCAGCAGCGTAGCGGGGGTGAGCACAGATACGCAGTATTTT
CDR3aa: CASSVAGVSTDTQYF

abundance: few
d_gene: TRBD1
j_gene: TRBJ2-2
len: 16
v_gene: TRBV2
CDR3nt: TGTGCCAGCAAGGGACAGGGGTCCGCGAACACCGGGGAGCTGTTTTTT
CDR3aa: CASKGQGSANTGELFF

abundance: NA
d_gene: TRBD1
j_gene: TRBJ2-7
len: 14
v_gene: TRBV5-6
CDR3nt: TGTGCCAGCAGCTTGGGGCAGGGGGCGTACGAGCAGTACTTC
CDR3aa: CASSLGQGAYEQYF

abundance: NA
d_gene: TRBD2
j_gene: TRBJ2-3
len: 16
v_gene: TRBV10-3
CDR3nt: TGTGCCATCACCCCCGCGACTAGCGACCGCACAGATACGCAGTATTTT
CDR3aa: CAITPATSDRTDTQYF

abundance: NA
d_gene: TRBD1
j_gene: TRBJ1-2
len: 16
v_gene: TRBV9
CDR3nt: TGTGCCAGCAGCTCTAGCTATATGACAGGGGGATACGGCTACACCTTC
CDR3aa: CASSSSYMTGGYGYTF

abundance: NA
d_gene: TRBD2
j_gene: TRBJ2-2
len: 13
v_gene: TRBV6-5
CDR3nt: TGTGCCAGTGGACTAGTAAGAGCCGGGGAGCTGTTTTTT
CDR3aa: CASGLVRAGELFF

abundance: once
d_gene: TRBD1
j_gene: TRBJ1-4
len: 15
v_gene: TRBV18
CDR3nt: TGTGCCAGCTCCCCGGACAGGGGCGATAATGAAAAACTGTTTTTT
CDR3aa: CASSPDRGDNEKLFF

abundance: NA
d_gene: TRBD1
j_gene: TRBJ1-5
len: 15
v_gene: TRBV6-5
CDR3nt: TGTGCCAGCAGAAAGGGACAGGGGGACAATCAGCCCCAGCATTTT
CDR3aa: CASRKGQGDNQPQHF

abundance: NA
d_gene: NA
j_gene: TRBJ2-4
len: 16
v_gene: TRBV19
CDR3nt: TGTGCCAGTAGTATAGGGAGGAAGTCGGCCAAAAACATTCAGTACTTC
CDR3aa: CASSIGRKSAKNIQYF

abundance: NA
d_gene: TRBD1
j_gene: TRBJ1-4
len: 15
v_gene: TRBV18
CDR3nt: TGTGCCAGCTCACCAGGGACAGGGTCTAATGAAAAACTGTTTTTT
CDR3aa: CASSPGTGSNEKLFF

abundance: NA
d_gene: NA
j_gene: TRBJ1-6
len: 16
v_gene: TRBV25-1
CDR3nt: TGTGCCAGCAGTGAGACAGCCAGCTCCTATAATTCACCCCTCCACTTT
CDR3aa: CASSETASSYNSPLHF

abundance: few
d_gene: TRBD1
j_gene: TRBJ2-7
len: 15
v_gene: TRBV27
CDR3nt: TGTGCCAGCAGAGTGACCCGGGACAGGCTTCGCGAGCAGTACTTC
CDR3aa: CASRVTRDRLREQYF

abundance: NA
d_gene: TRBD1
j_gene: TRBJ1-2
len: 13
v_gene: TRBV5-1
CDR3nt: TGCGCCAGCAGCCAACAGGGGGCCTATGGCTACACCTTC
CDR3aa: CASSQQGAYGYTF

abundance: NA
d_gene: TRBD1
j_gene: TRBJ1-5
len: 16
v_gene: TRBV30
CDR3nt: TGTGCCTGGAGTCGAACTGGGACAGCGGGCAATCAGCCCCAGCATTTT
CDR3aa: CAWSRTGTAGNQPQHF

abundance: NA
d_gene: TRBD1
j_gene: TRBJ2-3
len: 20
v_gene: TRBV18
CDR3nt: TGTGCCAGCTCACCTTCGGTAGGAGCAGGGGGCTTCGGGGGCACAGATACGCAGTATTTT
CDR3aa: CASSPSVGAGGFGGTDTQYF

abundance: NA
d_gene: TRBD1
j_gene: TRBJ1-1
len: 15
v_gene: TRBV10-3
CDR3nt: TGTGCCATCAGTGAGAAGGGAAGGGGGCACCCTGAAGCTTTCTTT
CDR3aa: CAISEKGRGHPEAFF

abundance: NA
d_gene: TRBD1
j_gene: TRBJ2-7
len: 14
v_gene: TRBV9
CDR3nt: TGTGCCAGCAGCGTAGGGGACAGCTCCTACGAGCAGTACTTC
CDR3aa: CASSVGDSSYEQYF

abundance: NA
d_gene: TRBD1
j_gene: TRBJ1-4
len: 16
v_gene: TRBV2
CDR3nt: TGTGCCAGCAGAGCATCAGACAGGGGGCGGAGTGAAAAACTGTTTTTT
CDR3aa: CASRASDRGRSEKLFF

abundance: NA
d_gene: NA
j_gene: TRBJ1-2
len: 15
v_gene: TRBV10-3
CDR3nt: TGTGCCATCAGTGAGTCCTCGGGGGGCGACTATGGCTACACCTTC
CDR3aa: CAISESSGGDYGYTF

abundance: few
d_gene: TRBD1
j_gene: TRBJ1-2
len: 14
v_gene: TRBV11-3
CDR3nt: TGTGCCAGCAGCTCAGGGGGCACCTTCTATGGCTACACCTTC
CDR3aa: CASSSGGTFYGYTF

abundance: NA
d_gene: NA
j_gene: TRBJ1-5
len: 13
v_gene: TRBV9
CDR3nt: TGTGCCAGCTCTACCGGGGGGCCGCAGCCCCAGCATTTT
CDR3aa: CASSTGGPQPQHF

abundance: NA
d_gene: NA
j_gene: TRBJ2-5
len: 13
v_gene: TRBV6-5
CDR3nt: TGTGCCAGCAGTTACCCCCGGGGAGAGACCCAGTACTTC
CDR3aa: CASSYPRGETQYF

abundance: NA
d_gene: NA
j_gene: TRBJ2-1
len: 12
v_gene: TRBV27
CDR3nt: TGTGCCAGCAGTCCCAGGTGGAATGAGCAGTTCTTC
CDR3aa: CASSPRWNEQFF

abundance: NA
d_gene: NA
j_gene: TRBJ1-6
len: 19
v_gene: TRBV9
CDR3nt: TGTGCCAGCAGCGTAGGAGGGGACTGGTCGAGCTCCTATAATTCACCCCTCCACTTT
CDR3aa: CASSVGGDWSSSYNSPLHF

abundance: once
d_gene: TRBD1
j_gene: TRBJ2-7
len: 15
v_gene: TRBV27
CDR3nt: TGTGCCAGCAGTTCCTCCGGGACAGACTCCTACGAGCAGTACTTC
CDR3aa: CASSSSGTDSYEQYF

abundance: few
d_gene: NA
j_gene: TRBJ2-7
len: 14
v_gene: TRBV6-1
CDR3nt: TGTGCCAGCAGTGCTTACCTAGGGGTGGACGAGCAGTACTTC
CDR3aa: CASSAYLGVDEQYF

abundance: NA
d_gene: NA
j_gene: TRBJ2-7
len: 17
v_gene: TRBV6-2/TRBV6-3
CDR3nt: TGTGCCAGCAGTTACTCCATGGACGGGATCCGGACCCACGAGCAGTACTTC
CDR3aa: CASSYSMDGIRTHEQYF

abundance: NA
d_gene: NA
j_gene: TRBJ1-1
len: 13
v_gene: TRBV30
CDR3nt: TGTGCCTGGAGTGGGACTCTATACACTGAAGCTTTCTTT
CDR3aa: CAWSGTLYTEAFF

abundance: NA
d_gene: NA
j_gene: TRBJ2-7
len: 13
v_gene: TRBV14
CDR3nt: TGTGCCAGCAGCCAGCCGGGAGTTGTGAGGCAGTACTTC
CDR3aa: CASSQPGVVRQYF

abundance: NA
d_gene: NA
j_gene: TRBJ1-5
len: 15
v_gene: TRBV4-1
CDR3nt: TGCGCCAGCAGCCAAGATACCGGTACAGAGAGGCCCCAGCATTTT
CDR3aa: CASSQDTGTERPQHF

abundance: NA
d_gene: NA
j_gene: TRBJ1-1
len: 12
v_gene: TRBV5-8
CDR3nt: TGTGCCAGCAGCTTGGCCCGGTCCGGGGCTTTCTTT
CDR3aa: CASSLARSGAFF